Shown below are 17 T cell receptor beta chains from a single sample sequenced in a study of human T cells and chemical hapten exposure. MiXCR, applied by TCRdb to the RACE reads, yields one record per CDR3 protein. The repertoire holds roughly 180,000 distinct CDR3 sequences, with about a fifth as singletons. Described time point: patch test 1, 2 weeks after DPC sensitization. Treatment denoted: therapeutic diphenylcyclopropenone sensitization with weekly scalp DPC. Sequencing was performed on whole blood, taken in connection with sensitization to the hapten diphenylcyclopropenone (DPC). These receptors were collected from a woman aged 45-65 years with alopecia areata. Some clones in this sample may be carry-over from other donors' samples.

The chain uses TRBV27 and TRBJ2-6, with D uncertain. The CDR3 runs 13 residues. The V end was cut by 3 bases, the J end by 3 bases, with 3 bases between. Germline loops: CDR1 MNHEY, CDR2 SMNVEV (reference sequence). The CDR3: CASSFFGANVLTF. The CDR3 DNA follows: TGTGCCAGCAGTTTTTTTGGGGCCAACGTCCTGACTTTC.

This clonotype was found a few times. CDR3 nucleotide sequence: TGTGCCAGCAGGGGCTTTATGAGGTCTGGGGCCAACGTCCTGACTTTC. It specifies CASRGFMRSGANVLTF. The chain employs TRBV2 and TRBJ2-6; D remains ambiguous. The CDR3 loop spans 16 amino acids. Germline values: CDR1 SNHLY, CDR2 FYNNEI. Between the trimmed V and J ends, which lost 6 bases and 1 base, there was a span of 13 bases.

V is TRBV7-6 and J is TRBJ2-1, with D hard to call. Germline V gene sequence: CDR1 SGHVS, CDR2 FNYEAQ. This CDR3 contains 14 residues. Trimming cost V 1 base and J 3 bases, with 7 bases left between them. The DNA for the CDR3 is TGTGCCAGCAGCTTAGTGTCTAACTACAATGAGCAGTTCTTC. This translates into CASSLVSNYNEQFF. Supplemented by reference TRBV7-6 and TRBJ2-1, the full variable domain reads GAGVSQSPRYKVTKRGQDVALRCDPISGHVSLYWYRQALGQGPEFLTYFNYEAQQDKSGLPNDRFSAERPEGSISTLTIQRTEQRDSAMYRCASSLVSNYNEQFFGPGTRLTVL.

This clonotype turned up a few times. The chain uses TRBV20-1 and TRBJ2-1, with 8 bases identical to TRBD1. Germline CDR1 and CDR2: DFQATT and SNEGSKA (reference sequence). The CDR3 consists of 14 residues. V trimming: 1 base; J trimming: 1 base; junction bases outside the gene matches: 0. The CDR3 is CSARGQGSYNEQFF. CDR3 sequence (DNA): TGCAGTGCTAGAGGACAGGGGTCCTACAATGAGCAGTTCTTC.

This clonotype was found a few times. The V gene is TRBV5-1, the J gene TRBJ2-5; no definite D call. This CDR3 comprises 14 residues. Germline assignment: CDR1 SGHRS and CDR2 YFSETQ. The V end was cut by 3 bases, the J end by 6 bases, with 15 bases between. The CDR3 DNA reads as TGCGCCAGCAGCTCTACGTTAGAACGACAGACCCAGTACTTC. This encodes CASSSTLERQTQYF.

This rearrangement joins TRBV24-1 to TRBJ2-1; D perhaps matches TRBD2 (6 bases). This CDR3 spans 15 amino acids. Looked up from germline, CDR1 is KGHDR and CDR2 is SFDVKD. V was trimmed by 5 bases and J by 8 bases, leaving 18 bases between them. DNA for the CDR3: TGTGCCACCAGTGCCGCGGGGACCCCTTCGGATGAGCAGTTCTTC. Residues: CATSAAGTPSDEQFF.

DNA for the CDR3: TGCGCCAGCAGCGCCGCCCCCCCGGAGACCCAGTACTTC. Its protein product is CASSAAPPETQYF. The chain combines TRBV5-1 with TRBJ2-5, with no clear D. The length of the CDR3 is 13 residues. Per germline, CDR1 SGHRS and CDR2 YFSETQ. Trimming pared 4 bases from V and 5 bases from J, leaving 12 bases between.

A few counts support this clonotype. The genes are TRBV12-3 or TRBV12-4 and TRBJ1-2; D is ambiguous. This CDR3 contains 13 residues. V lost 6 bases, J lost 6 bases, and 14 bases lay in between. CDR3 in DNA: TGTGCCAGCAGCCTAGGGAGTGGCGATGGCTACACCTTC. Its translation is CASSLGSGDGYTF.

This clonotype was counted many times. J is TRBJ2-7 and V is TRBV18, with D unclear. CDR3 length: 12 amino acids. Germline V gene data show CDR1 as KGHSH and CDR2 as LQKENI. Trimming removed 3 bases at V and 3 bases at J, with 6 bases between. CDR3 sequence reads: CASSPGGYEQYF. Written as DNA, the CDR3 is TGTGCCAGCTCACCGGGCGGCTACGAGCAGTACTTC.

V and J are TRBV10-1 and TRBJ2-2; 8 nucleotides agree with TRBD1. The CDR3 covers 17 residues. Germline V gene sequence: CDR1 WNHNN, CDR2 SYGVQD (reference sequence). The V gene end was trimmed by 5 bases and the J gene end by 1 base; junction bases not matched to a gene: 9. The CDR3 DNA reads TGCGCCAGCAGTAACCGGGGGACAGGCTTGAACACCGGGGAGCTGTTTTTT. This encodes CASSNRGTGLNTGELFF.

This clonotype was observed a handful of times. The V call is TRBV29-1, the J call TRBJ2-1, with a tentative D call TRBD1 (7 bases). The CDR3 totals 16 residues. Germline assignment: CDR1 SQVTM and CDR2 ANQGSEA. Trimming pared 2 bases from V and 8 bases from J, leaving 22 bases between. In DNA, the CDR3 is TGCAGCGTTGAAAAAGGGGCACAGGGGCGGGGAGATGAGCAGTTCTTC. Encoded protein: CSVEKGAQGRGDEQFF.

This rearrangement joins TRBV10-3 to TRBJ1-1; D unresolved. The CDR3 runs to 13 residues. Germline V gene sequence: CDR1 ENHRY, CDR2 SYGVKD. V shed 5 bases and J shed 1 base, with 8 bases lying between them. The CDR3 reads CAISRVANTEAFF. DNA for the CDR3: TGTGCCATCAGTCGGGTAGCGAACACTGAAGCTTTCTTT.

The CDR3 coding sequence is TGCGCCAGCAGCCCCGGGACAGGGGATGAAAAACTGTTTTTT. The encoded protein is CASSPGTGDEKLFF. The V gene is TRBV5-1, the J gene TRBJ1-4; 10 bases are shared with TRBD1. Looked up from germline, CDR1 is SGHRS and CDR2 is YFSETQ. CDR3 length: 14 amino acids. With 4 bases clipped from V and 6 bases from J, the junction kept 3 bases outside the gene matches.

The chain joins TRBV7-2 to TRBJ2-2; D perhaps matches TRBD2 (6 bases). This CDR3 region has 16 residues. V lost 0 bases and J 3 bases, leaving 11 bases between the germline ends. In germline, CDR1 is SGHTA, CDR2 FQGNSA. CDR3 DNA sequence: TGTGCCAGCAGCTTAGCGGGAGGATTGTACACCGGGGAGCTGTTTTTT. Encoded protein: CASSLAGGLYTGELFF.

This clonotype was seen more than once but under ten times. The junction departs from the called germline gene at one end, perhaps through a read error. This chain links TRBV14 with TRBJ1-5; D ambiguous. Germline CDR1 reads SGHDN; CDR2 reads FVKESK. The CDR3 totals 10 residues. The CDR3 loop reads CAATSQPQHF. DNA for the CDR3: TGCGCTGCTACTTCTCAGCCCCAGCATTTT.

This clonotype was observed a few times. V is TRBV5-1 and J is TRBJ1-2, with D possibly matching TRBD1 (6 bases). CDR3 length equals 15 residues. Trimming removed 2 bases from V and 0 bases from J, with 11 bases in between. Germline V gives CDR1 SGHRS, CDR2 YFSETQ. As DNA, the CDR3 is TGCGCCAGCAGCTTACTTCAGGGGACTAACTATGGCTACACCTTC. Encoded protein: CASSLLQGTNYGYTF.

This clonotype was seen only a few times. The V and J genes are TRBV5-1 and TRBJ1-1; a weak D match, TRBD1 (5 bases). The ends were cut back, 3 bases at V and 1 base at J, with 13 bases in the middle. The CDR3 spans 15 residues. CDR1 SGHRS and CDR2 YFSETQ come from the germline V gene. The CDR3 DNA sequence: TGCGCCAGCAGCTACTTGGGGCCCGCGAACACTGAAGCTTTCTTT. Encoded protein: CASSYLGPANTEAFF.